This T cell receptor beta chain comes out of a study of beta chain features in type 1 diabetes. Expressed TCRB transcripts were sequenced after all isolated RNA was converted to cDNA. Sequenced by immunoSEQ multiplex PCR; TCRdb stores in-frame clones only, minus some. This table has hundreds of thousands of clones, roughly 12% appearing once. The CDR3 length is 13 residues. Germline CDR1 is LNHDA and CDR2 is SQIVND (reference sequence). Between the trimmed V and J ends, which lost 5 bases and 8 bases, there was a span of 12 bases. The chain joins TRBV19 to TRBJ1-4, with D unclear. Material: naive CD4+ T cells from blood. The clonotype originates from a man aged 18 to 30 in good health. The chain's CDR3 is CASSPGRGEKLFF. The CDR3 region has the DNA TGTGCCAGTAGTCCCGGACGAGGGGAAAAACTGTTTTTT.